This TCR beta chain is from a study of blood T cell repertoires in COVID-19 (dated by TCRdb to between 2020 and 2021). For context, the study as a whole: The collaborator samples originated in the United States, Italy and Spain and spanned the acute and convalescent phases of COVID-19. Where HLA class I and class II types were available, the types were taken from metadata supplied by the sample provider, not from assay-based typing. The prospective study material was composed of cDNA or gDNA derived from T cells, B-cell-depleted T cells, or PBMCs. The samples were drawn from two sources: the first 160 participants of the ongoing ImmuneRACE study, and 1,000 to 1,500 subjects contributed by 6 global collaborators. Deeply sampled blood TCRbeta repertoires from subjects exposed to, actively infected with, or recovered from COVID-19 were included in the dataset. The sample metadata nearly always contained a de-identified subject ID, COVID-19 status, age in years and sex. The repertoires were released in a freely available public database intended as a resource for research on the immune response to SARS-CoV-2.

CDR1 SNHLY and CDR2 FYNNEI were looked up in the germline V gene. The CDR3 spans 15 residues, from the cysteine through the phenylalanine. Only the CDR3 part of the read is kept: 45 bases, read in frame from the first base. Compared with germline, V lacks 2 bases and J lacks 4 bases; bases without a gene match: 4. A remark on this clone: Its specific antigen is unknown. Base qualities are not at hand, and no much larger clone is one base apart.

TCRbeta CDR3 regions were amplified from genomic DNA using the immunoSEQ Assay, a bias-controlled multiplex PCR. The published analysis was carried out like this. Nucleated cell counts per sample were estimated from amplification of reference gene primers within the assay. To quantify the absolute abundance of each unique TCRbeta CDR3 rearrangement, sequence reads were collapsed and filtered. For each sample, productive Simpson clonality was calculated by taking the square root of Simpson's diversity index across productive rearrangements. Here the immuneACCESS table is served through TCRdb, limited to in-frame sequences with V and J called. Missing clones are a known gap in these copies; in checked studies unresolved V genes cover under half, and the rest lacks a known reason. V and J calls and clone size are those listed in that table; D and trimming were worked out from the DNA. The sample table lists 150,000 to 200,000 clones, 70% to 90% of them with a count of one. Clones ranked in the top ten supply under 3.5% of the sample.

Study-wide conclusions, independent of this receptor: The quantity of clinical and demographic metadata differed by source and by participant and was supplied without curation.

Collaborating institutions collected whole blood in K2EDTA tubes following their own protocols. For TCRbeta analysis, collaborator samples were shipped as frozen whole blood, as isolated PBMCs, or as DNA extracted from either sample type. The source of this sequence is a man aged 55-75 years with acute or convalescent COVID-19. The rearrangement joined TRBV2 to TRBJ2-7, with 11 bases in between that match TRBD1. The material sequenced was peripheral blood. The CDR3 amino acid sequence is: CASSEKDRGLYEQYF. The sequenced DNA: TGTGCCAGCAGTGAAAAGGACAGGGGGCTGTACGAGCAGTACTTC.